This record looks at one T cell receptor beta chain sequence and its context. In nominal health when sampled, donors likely had unrecorded immune exposures nonetheless. These data belong to a study of cytomegalovirus exposure and HLA in healthy donors. Amplification used 60 Vbeta primers and 13 Jbeta primers. In the original analysis: Roughly 11 million of the about 80 million unique TCR beta chains counted in a later analysis were shared. Assay: immunoSEQ multiplex PCR; the TCRdb copy retains only in-frame clones and omits some. V and J calls and clone size are those listed in that table; D and trimming were worked out from the DNA. This sample has fewer than 120,000 clones, with more than 75% found just once. Source material: PBMCs. The origin of this receptor is a man in his forties or fifties in good health and CMV-seronegative.

DNA for the CDR3: TGTGCCAGCAGCCTACTCGCGGGGGACTACAATGAGCAGTTCTTC. Amino acids: CASSLLAGDYNEQFF. The genes are TRBV2 and TRBJ2-1; TRBD2 agrees at 7 bases. This CDR3 comprises 15 residues. Trimming took 6 bases from V and 3 from J; bases not matched to a gene: 8. Germline-derived CDR1 and CDR2 are SNHLY and FYNNEI.